This record covers a single T cell receptor beta chain. Its antigen remains unknown. Data came from immunoSEQ multiplex PCR; TCRdb stores just in-frame clones and leaves some out. Seen here are 90,000 to 120,000 clones, 70% to 90% observed once, and the top ten hold roughly 6.5%. The data belong to a study of T cell responses to AZD1222 COVID-19 vaccine. In the study overall: Second-dose intervals near 4 or 12 weeks were combined. Study results and caveats: Seropositivity was recorded at baseline in only 6 or 7 AZD1222 recipients. In all cases, repertoires were sampled only after the peak T cell response. Mostly white British, mostly female donors; authors suggested clonal diversity may be underestimated.

The CDR3 is 13 amino acids. V gave up 5 bases and J gave up 5 bases; unmatched junction bases: 3. This clonotype was obtained from an adult in good health. The chain couples TRBV12-3 or TRBV12-4 to TRBJ1-5; 7 bases match TRBD1. The sample here was peripheral blood, taken on day 0 of AZD1222 vaccination. CDR3 DNA sequence: TGTGCCAGCAGTCAGGGGGTCGATCAGCCCCAGCATTTT. Its protein product is CASSQGVDQPQHF.